The T cell receptor (beta chain) under discussion was sequenced for a study of blood T cell repertoires in COVID-19. Background on the study: T cells, B-cell-depleted T cells, or PBMCs provided the cDNA or gDNA that served as material.

Germline assignment: CDR1 SGHAT and CDR2 FQNNGV. The CDR3 consists of 14 residues. With 0 bases clipped from V and 6 bases from J, the junction kept 2 bases outside the gene matches. Sequenced by immunoSEQ multiplex PCR; TCRdb stores in-frame clones only, minus some. The profile shows over 600,000 clones, about nine tenths of them singletons. This clone came up once. The chain recombines TRBV11-2 with TRBJ2-3; 8 nucleotides line up with TRBD2. Sequencing was done on a sample of peripheral blood. The clonotype comes from a woman between 18 and 29 years old with acute or convalescent COVID-19. Here the CDR3 reads CASSLDRGGDTQYF. Here the CDR3 DNA reads TGTGCCAGCAGCTTAGATCGCGGGGGGGATACGCAGTATTTT.